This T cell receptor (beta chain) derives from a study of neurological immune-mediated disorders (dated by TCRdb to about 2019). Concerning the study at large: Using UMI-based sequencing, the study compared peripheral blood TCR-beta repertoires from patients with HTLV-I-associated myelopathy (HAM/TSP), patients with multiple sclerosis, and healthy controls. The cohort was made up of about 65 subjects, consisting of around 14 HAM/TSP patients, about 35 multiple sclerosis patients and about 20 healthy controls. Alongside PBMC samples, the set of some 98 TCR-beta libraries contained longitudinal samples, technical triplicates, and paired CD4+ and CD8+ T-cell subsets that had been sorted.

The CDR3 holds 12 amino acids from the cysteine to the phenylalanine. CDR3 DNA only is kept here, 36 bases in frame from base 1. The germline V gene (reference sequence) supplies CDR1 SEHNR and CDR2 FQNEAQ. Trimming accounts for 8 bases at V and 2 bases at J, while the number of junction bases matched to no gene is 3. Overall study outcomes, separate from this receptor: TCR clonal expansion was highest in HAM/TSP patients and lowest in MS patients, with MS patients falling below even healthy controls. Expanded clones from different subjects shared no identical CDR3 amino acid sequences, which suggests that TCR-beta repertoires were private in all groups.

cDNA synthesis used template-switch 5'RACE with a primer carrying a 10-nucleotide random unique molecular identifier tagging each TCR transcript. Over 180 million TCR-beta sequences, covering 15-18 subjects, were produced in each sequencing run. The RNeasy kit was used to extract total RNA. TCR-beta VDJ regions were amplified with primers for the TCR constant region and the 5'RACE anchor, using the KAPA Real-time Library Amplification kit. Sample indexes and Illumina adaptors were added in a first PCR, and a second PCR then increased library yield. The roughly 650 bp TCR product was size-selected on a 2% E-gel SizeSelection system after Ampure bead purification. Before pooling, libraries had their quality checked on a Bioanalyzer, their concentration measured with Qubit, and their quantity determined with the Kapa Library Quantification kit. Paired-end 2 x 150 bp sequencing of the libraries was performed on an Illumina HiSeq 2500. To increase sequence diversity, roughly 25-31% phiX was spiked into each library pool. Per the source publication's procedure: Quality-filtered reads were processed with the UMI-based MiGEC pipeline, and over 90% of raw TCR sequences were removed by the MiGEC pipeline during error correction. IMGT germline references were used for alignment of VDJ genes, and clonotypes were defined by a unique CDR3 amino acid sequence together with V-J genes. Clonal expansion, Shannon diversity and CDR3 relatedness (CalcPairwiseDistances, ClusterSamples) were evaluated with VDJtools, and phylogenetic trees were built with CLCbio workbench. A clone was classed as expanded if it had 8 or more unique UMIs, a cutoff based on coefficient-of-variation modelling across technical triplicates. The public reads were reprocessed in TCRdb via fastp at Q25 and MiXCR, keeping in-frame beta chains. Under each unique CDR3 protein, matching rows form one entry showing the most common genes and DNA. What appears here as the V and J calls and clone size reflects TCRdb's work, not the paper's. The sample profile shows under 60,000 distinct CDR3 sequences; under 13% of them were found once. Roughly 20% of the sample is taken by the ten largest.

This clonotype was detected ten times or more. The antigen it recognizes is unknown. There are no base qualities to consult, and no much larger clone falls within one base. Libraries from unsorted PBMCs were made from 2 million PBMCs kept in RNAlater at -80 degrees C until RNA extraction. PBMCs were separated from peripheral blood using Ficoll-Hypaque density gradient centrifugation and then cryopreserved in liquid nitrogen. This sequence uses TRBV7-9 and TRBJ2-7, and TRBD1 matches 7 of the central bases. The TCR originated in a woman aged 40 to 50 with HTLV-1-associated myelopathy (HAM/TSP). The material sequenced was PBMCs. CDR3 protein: CASLGQAYEQYF. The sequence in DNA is TGTGCCAGCCTAGGACAGGCCTACGAGCAGTACTTC. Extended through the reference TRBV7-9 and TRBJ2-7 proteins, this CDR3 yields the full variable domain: DTGVSQNPRHKITKRGQNVTFRCDPISEHNRLYWYRQTLGQGPEFLTYFQNEAQLEKSRLLSDRFSAERPKGSFSTLEIQRTEQGDSAMYLCASLGQAYEQYFGPGTRLTVT.